These T cell receptor beta chains were read from a single sample in a study of T cell changes during pregnancy in multiple sclerosis. Here immunoSEQ multiplex PCR was the method, and the copy in TCRdb shows in-frame clones only, minus some. The table has over 80,000 clones, 75% to 95% seen once; the top ten hold under 0.85%. Sequenced material: peripheral blood, taken in the second trimester of pregnancy. Every receptor here comes from a female donor in good health, enrolled as a control in a pregnancy study. The CDR3 runs from the conserved cysteine through the conserved F or W. D genes are given only for firm matches. Some rows mark clone size as missing; the rest say once, few, many or name a class of expanded clone.

>TRBJ1-6|TRBV5-6|NA|NA
CASSLVQGFRYNNSPLHF
TGTGCCAGCAGCTTGGTACAGGGATTCCGATATAATAATTCACCCCTCCACTTT
>TRBJ2-2|TRBV9|TRBD2|many
CASSVDERGGFDGELFF
TGTGCCAGCAGCGTAGATGAGCGGGGGGGGTTCGACGGGGAGCTGTTTTTT
>TRBJ2-1|TRBV27|NA|NA
CASSWSVSYNEQFF
TGTGCCAGCAGTTGGAGTGTCTCCTACAATGAGCAGTTCTTC
>TRBJ1-2|TRBV9|TRBD1|NA
CASSAGQGDNYGYTF
TGTGCCAGCAGCGCCGGACAGGGGGATAACTATGGCTACACCTTC
>TRBJ1-2|TRBV6-1|NA|NA
CASSEQYGYTF
TGTGCCAGCAGTGAACAGTATGGCTACACCTTC
>TRBJ2-5|TRBV27|NA|NA
CASSLSPGRAQETQYF
TGTGCCAGCAGTTTATCCCCGGGAAGGGCCCAAGAGACCCAGTACTTC
>TRBJ1-5|TRBV2|NA|NA
CASSRAGASSNQPQHF
TGTGCCAGCAGTCGGGCGGGGGCGAGTAGCAATCAGCCCCAGCATTTT
>TRBJ1-2|TRBV6-5|TRBD1|NA
CASSYLTGTYGYTF
TGTGCCAGCAGTTACCTGACAGGGACCTATGGCTACACCTTC
>TRBJ1-2|TRBV6-5|TRBD1|NA
CASTIWTGSPSGYTF
TGTGCCAGCACGATCTGGACAGGGTCCCCCTCAGGCTACACCTTC
>TRBJ2-7|TRBV7-2|NA|NA
CASSSSSASYEQYF
TGTGCCAGCAGCTCGTCTAGCGCCTCCTACGAGCAGTACTTC
>TRBJ2-3|TRBV7-6|TRBD2|NA
CASSVAGGDTQYF
TGTGCCAGCAGCGTAGCGGGAGGAGATACGCAGTATTTT
>TRBJ2-2|TRBV18|NA|NA
CASSPGGYGTGELFF
TGTGCCAGCTCCCCGGGGGGCTATGGCACCGGGGAGCTGTTTTTT
>TRBJ1-6|TRBV27|TRBD1|NA
CASSLSTGVSSPLHF
TGTGCCAGCAGTTTATCGACAGGGGTGAGTTCACCCCTCCACTTT
>TRBJ1-1|TRBV11-2|TRBD1|NA
CASSFTGGLMNTEAFF
TGTGCCAGCAGCTTCACAGGGGGTTTGATGAACACTGAAGCTTTCTTT
>TRBJ2-1|TRBV11-3|NA|NA
CASSDSRGRNEQFF
TGTGCCAGCAGCGACTCGCGGGGCCGAAATGAGCAGTTCTTC
>TRBJ1-3|TRBV18|TRBD1|NA
CASSLGQGPGNTIYF
TGTGCCAGCTCGCTGGGACAGGGCCCGGGAAACACCATATATTTT
>TRBJ2-1|TRBV9|NA|NA
CASSVVPTGNEQFF
TGTGCCAGCAGCGTAGTGCCCACGGGCAATGAGCAGTTCTTC
>TRBJ2-7|TRBV11-1|TRBD2|NA
CASSLGGRGEQYF
TGTGCCAGCAGCTTGGGTGGGAGGGGCGAGCAGTACTTC